Each of the 10 T cell receptor beta chains below was sequenced from the same sample in a study of OX40 agonist ivuxolimab in advanced cancers. Produced via immunoSEQ multiplex PCR; TCRdb's table is partial and in-frame only. Of around 99,000 clones listed, roughly 90% are singletons. The sequencing used CD4+ or CD8+ T cells sorted from blood, collected in a trial of the OX40 agonist ivuxolimab. Receptor source: an adult with an advanced solid tumor such as melanoma, head and neck, liver or kidney cancer.

The V and J genes are TRBV10-2 and TRBJ2-2, with 9 bases identical to TRBD2. J gave up 8 bases and V 5 bases, and 12 bases lay outside the gene matches. CDR1 and CDR2 (germline): WSHSY, SAAADI. CDR3 length: 16 amino acids. The CDR3 nucleotides read TGCGCCAGCAGTACCAGGAGGCGGGGGGGCAGGGGGGAGCTGTTTTTT. Its translation is CASSTRRRGGRGELFF.

The chain is built from TRBV13 and TRBJ1-1, with 8 nucleotides matching TRBD1. Germline CDR1 reads PRHDT; CDR2 reads FYEKMQ (reference sequence). CDR3 length: 14 residues. V lost 6 bases to trimming and J lost 1 base; unmatched junction nucleotides: 4. The CDR3 loop is CASRITGGNTEAFF. In nucleotides, the CDR3 is TGTGCCAGCAGGATAACAGGGGGGAACACTGAAGCTTTCTTT.

The chain links TRBV6-6 to TRBJ1-2, with 7 bases lining up with TRBD1. The germline gives CDR1 MNHNY, CDR2 SVGAGI (reference sequence). After removal of 2 bases from V and 4 bases from J, the junction contained 7 bases not matched to a gene. This CDR3 has 15 residues. As DNA, the CDR3 is TGTGCCAGCAGTTACGACATAGGGGGCTCCTATGGCTACACCTTC. This sequence encodes CASSYDIGGSYGYTF.

The rearrangement joins TRBV29-1 to TRBJ1-1; TRBD1 matches 9 bases. Per germline, CDR1 SQVTM and CDR2 ANQGSEA. This CDR3 has 13 residues. J was trimmed by 10 bases and V by 3 bases; bases with no gene match: 9. The CDR3: CSVDPTGGVTAFF. Here the CDR3 DNA reads TGCAGCGTTGATCCCACAGGGGGCGTTACAGCTTTCTTT.

This chain uses TRBV6-1 with TRBJ2-1; D is perhaps TRBD1 (6 bases). V was trimmed by 2 bases and J by 0 bases, leaving 14 bases between them. CDR1 MNHNS and CDR2 SASEGT come from the germline V gene. The CDR3 is 17 residues long. The CDR3 DNA reads as TGTGCCAGCAGTGAATATGGGGGCTCGAGCTCCTACAATGAGCAGTTCTTC. Its protein product is CASSEYGGSSSYNEQFF.

The chain's CDR3 is CASSEAWQRRPGTAAFF. The CDR3 coding sequence is TGTGCCAGCAGTGAAGCGTGGCAGCGGAGGCCAGGGACCGCAGCTTTCTTT. The chain uses TRBV6-1 and TRBJ1-1; a weak D match, TRBD1 (5 bases). Germline loops: CDR1 MNHNS, CDR2 SASEGT. This CDR3 contains 17 residues. Deletions cut 0 bases from V and 10 bases from J, with 24 bases between.

The V gene is TRBV6-1, the J gene TRBJ1-2, with a possible D match to TRBD1 (5 bases). This CDR3 has 18 residues. Germline CDR1 reads MNHNS; CDR2 reads SASEGT. V was shortened by 0 bases and J by 2 bases, with 19 bases between the two germline ends. The CDR3 coding sequence is TGTGCCAGCAGTGAAGCGTGGGACGGCCTAAACTTAAACTATGGCTACACCTTC. It is translated as CASSEAWDGLNLNYGYTF.

Concerning this clone itself: Other nucleotide sequences from this sample produce the same CDR3. Here the CDR3 DNA reads TGCAGCGTCCCCGGGGACAGCCAAGAGACCCAGTACTTC. It translates to CSVPGDSQETQYF. This chain uses TRBV29-1 with TRBJ2-5; TRBD1 agrees at 7 bases. Germline CDR1 and CDR2: SQVTM and ANQGSEA. The CDR3 is made up of 13 amino acids. Trimming took 6 bases from V and 1 from J; bases not matched to a gene: 5.

This clone was counted once. This chain joins TRBV11-2 and TRBJ2-3, with 8 bases that match TRBD2. The ends lost 0 bases at V and 2 bases at J; junction bases unmatched: 10. This CDR3 has 18 amino acids. The germline gives CDR1 SGHAT, CDR2 FQNNGV. The CDR3 DNA reads as TGTGCCAGCAGCTTAGATCTGGGACTAGGGCACCCCACAGATACGCAGTATTTT. Amino acids: CASSLDLGLGHPTDTQYF.

V is TRBV15 and J is TRBJ2-7, with D possibly being TRBD1 (5 bases). Trimming shortened V by 0 bases and J by 3 bases, and 15 bases separated the two germline ends. From germline, CDR1 is LNHNV and CDR2 YYDKDF (reference sequence). The CDR3 spans 16 residues. For the CDR3, the DNA is TGTGCCACCAGCAGAGATCTCCCCGGACACGGCTACGAGCAGTACTTC. Protein: CATSRDLPGHGYEQYF.